One and the same sample provided the 24 T cell receptor beta chains below, sequenced in a study of blood T cell repertoires in COVID-19. Only in-frame clones appear in the TCRdb table, and some are missing; sequencing was by immunoSEQ multiplex PCR. Of some 250,000 clones listed, roughly 80% are singletons. The source material was peripheral blood. Receptors were obtained from a woman of 80 years or more with acute or convalescent COVID-19.

The chain recombines TRBV6-5 with TRBJ1-1, with a tentative D call TRBD1 (6 bases). The CDR3 covers 14 residues. CDR1 MNHEY and CDR2 SVGAGI come from the germline V gene. V was trimmed by 7 bases and J by 4 bases, leaving 16 bases between them. In DNA, the CDR3 is TGTGCCAGCATCCGACCGGGGGGCGCCACTGAAGCTTTCTTT. Translating it yields CASIRPGGATEAFF.

The chain is built from TRBV4-1 and TRBJ1-5; 8 nucleotides line up with TRBD1. Germline assignment: CDR1 MGHRA and CDR2 YSYEKL. The CDR3 has 19 residues. Losses at the gene ends were 4 bases for V and 0 bases for J; bases not matched to a gene: 14. This CDR3 reads CASSPGWGQETPSNQPQHF. CDR3 sequence (DNA): TGCGCCAGCAGCCCTGGATGGGGACAGGAGACTCCTAGCAATCAGCCCCAGCATTTT.

As concerns this clone: This sample includes further DNA sequences coding for the same CDR3. V is TRBV5-1 and J is TRBJ1-2; 7 bases align to TRBD1. Germline V gives CDR1 SGHRS, CDR2 YFSETQ. With V trimmed by 0 bases and J by 2 bases, 4 bases remained unmatched. CDR3 length: 15 amino acids. CDR3 in amino acids: CASSLGGTANYGYTF. CDR3 in DNA: TGCGCCAGCAGCTTGGGAGGGACAGCAAACTATGGCTACACCTTC.

CDR3 region: CASSRILTGTDRGDGYTF. The DNA of the CDR3 is TGTGCCAGCAGCCGTATCTTAACGGGGACAGATCGAGGGGATGGCTACACCTTC. This chain connects TRBV13 to TRBJ1-2; 7 bases map to TRBD1. This CDR3 spans 18 amino acids. Germline lookup yields CDR1 PRHDT and CDR2 FYEKMQ (reference sequence). V was pared by 5 bases and J by 6 bases, with 21 bases of the junction left unmatched.

This clone came up a few times. The same CDR3 arises from other DNA sequences in this sample as well. V usage is TRBV3-1 (or the pseudogene TRBV3-2) and J usage is TRBJ1-5; TRBD1 matches 7 bases. The germline V gene encodes CDR1 LGHDT and CDR2 YNNKEL (reference sequence). Trimming cost V 3 bases and J 3 bases; bases outside gene matches: 2. CDR3 length: 14 amino acids. Written as DNA, the CDR3 is TGTGCCAGCAGCCAGGGGACAGTCAATCAGCCCCAGCATTTT. Its protein is CASSQGTVNQPQHF.

V usage is TRBV7-8 and J usage is TRBJ1-1; 9 bases fit TRBD1. This CDR3 comprises 15 residues. Germline loops: CDR1 SGHVS, CDR2 FQNEAQ. V was clipped by 5 bases and J by 6 bases; unmatched bases: 10. CDR3 sequence reads: CASSQQTGGYAEAFF. The CDR3 DNA reads TGTGCCAGCAGCCAGCAGACAGGGGGTTATGCTGAAGCTTTCTTT. The complete variable domain, with remaining parts taken from reference TRBV7-8 and TRBJ1-1, reads GAGVSQSPRYKVAKRGQDVALRCDPISGHVSLFWYQQALGQGPEFLTYFQNEAQLDKSGLPSDRFFAERPEGSVSTLKIQRTQQEDSAVYLCASSQQTGGYAEAFFGQGTRLTVV.

V gene TRBV15 combines with J gene TRBJ1-4; D is perhaps TRBD1 (6 bases). The V end was cut by 0 bases, the J end by 2 bases, with 16 bases between. This CDR3 contains 18 residues. Germline V lookup: CDR1 LNHNV, CDR2 YYDKDF (reference sequence). The CDR3 nucleotides are TGTGCCACCAGCAGAGATAAGGGGGGGGTTAGGACTAATGAAAAACTGTTTTTT. It is translated as CATSRDKGGVRTNEKLFF.

J is TRBJ2-2 and V is TRBV19; 7 bases match TRBD1. The germline V gene has CDR1 LNHDA and CDR2 SQIVND (reference sequence). This CDR3 comprises 16 residues. The trim removed 1 base at V and 2 bases at J, leaving 4 bases unmatched. The CDR3 DNA follows: TGTGCCAGTAGTATAGGGGGACAGCAAAACACCGGGGAGCTGTTTTTT. This codes for CASSIGGQQNTGELFF.

V gene TRBV2 combines with J gene TRBJ2-7; 9 bases agree with TRBD2. There are 13 residues in the CDR3. CDR1 is SNHLY, CDR2 FYNNEI, per germline. With 7 bases clipped from V and 3 bases from J, the junction kept 4 bases outside the gene matches. The CDR3 DNA reads as TGTGCCAGCACCCCTAGCGGGGTCTACGAGCAGTACTTC. As protein: CASTPSGVYEQYF.

V gene TRBV18 combines with J gene TRBJ2-2, with D uncertain. The germline CDR1 and CDR2 sequences are KGHSH and LQKENI. The V gene lost 5 bases and the J gene lost 5 bases, with 6 bases spanning the gap. The CDR3 covers 12 residues. Written as DNA, the CDR3 is TGTGCCAGCTCAGCGGAGACCGGGGAGCTGTTTTTT. Protein: CASSAETGELFF.

This clone was found once. This chain joins TRBV4-1 and TRBJ1-1, with no clear D. Germline V gene data show CDR1 as MGHRA and CDR2 as YSYEKL. V was clipped by 0 bases and J by 9 bases, with 17 bases between them. The CDR3 length is 15 residues. CDR3 protein: CASSQEFQTHAQAFF. DNA of the CDR3: TGCGCCAGCAGCCAAGAATTCCAGACTCATGCCCAAGCTTTCTTT.

The chain combines TRBV3-1 (or the pseudogene TRBV3-2) with TRBJ2-3; 15 bases are shared with TRBD2. V lost 4 bases, J lost 4 bases, and 6 bases stayed unmatched. The CDR3 runs 17 residues. Germline V CDR1 and CDR2: LGHDT, YNNKEL (reference sequence). CDR3 in DNA: TGTGCCAGCAGCCTCAGGACTAGCGGGGGGGCATCAGATACGCAGTATTTT. The encoded protein is CASSLRTSGGASDTQYF.

This chain connects TRBV24-1 to TRBJ1-2; D might be TRBD1 (6 bases). From germline, CDR1 is KGHDR and CDR2 SFDVKD. The CDR3 runs to 13 residues. Trimming cost V 5 bases and J 7 bases, with 13 bases left between them. Here the CDR3 reads CATSADRLGGYTF. Written as DNA, the CDR3 is TGTGCCACCAGTGCGGACAGACTGGGTGGCTACACCTTC.

This sequence joins TRBV6-1 and TRBJ2-5, with unresolved D. The length of the CDR3 is 15 residues. In germline, CDR1 is MNHNS, CDR2 SASEGT. Trimming took off 3 bases at V and 1 base at J, with 12 bases between the two ends. The CDR3 nucleotides read TGTGCCAGCAGTGATCCCTCGACACTCCAAGAGACCCAGTACTTC. This codes for CASSDPSTLQETQYF.

This clone has only one observation. The chain links TRBV9 to TRBJ1-4; D is perhaps TRBD1 (5 bases). V was shortened by 0 bases and J by 5 bases, with 8 bases between the two germline ends. The CDR3 spans 14 residues. Germline values: CDR1 SGDLS, CDR2 YYNGEE. DNA of the CDR3: TGTGCCAGCAGCGTAGGGACAATGAATGAAAAACTGTTTTTT. Its protein product is CASSVGTMNEKLFF.

The CDR3 region has the DNA TGTGCCAGCAGAGCGGGGACTAATGAAAAACTGTTTTTT. Translation gives CASRAGTNEKLFF. This rearrangement joins TRBV2 to TRBJ1-4; D unresolved. V was pared by 6 bases and J by 2 bases, with 7 bases between. The V gene's germline CDR1 is SNHLY and CDR2 FYNNEI. The CDR3 spans 13 residues.

This chain connects TRBV5-4 to TRBJ2-1, with D possibly TRBD2 on 7 matching bases. This CDR3 spans 15 amino acids. CDR1 SGHNT and CDR2 YYREEE come from the germline V gene (reference sequence). V was pared by 0 bases and J by 3 bases, with 10 bases between. CDR3 in DNA: TGTGCCAGCAGCTTGGGGGGGGGCGGCTACAATGAGCAGTTCTTC. It translates to CASSLGGGGYNEQFF.

The gene calls are TRBV7-2 and TRBJ2-5, with D hard to call. V lost 5 bases and J lost 0, with 13 bases in between. The CDR3 runs 15 residues. Germline loops: CDR1 SGHTA, CDR2 FQGNSA. The CDR3 reads CASSPLGLYQETQYF. In nucleotides, the CDR3 is TGTGCCAGCAGCCCCCTAGGTTTGTACCAAGAGACCCAGTACTTC.

The CDR3 is CASSPVFNSPLHF. Written as DNA, the CDR3 is TGTGCCAGCAGTCCGGTGTTTAATTCACCCCTCCACTTT. This sequence joins TRBV28 and TRBJ1-6; D gene ambiguous. The CDR3 loop spans 13 amino acids. Trimming shortened V by 5 bases and J by 6 bases, and 8 bases separated the two germline ends. In germline, CDR1 is MDHEN, CDR2 SYDVKM. Variable domain in full (rest from reference TRBV28 and TRBJ1-6): DVKVTQSSRYLVKRTGEKVFLECVQDMDHENMFWYRQDPGLGLRLIYFSYDVKMKEKGDIPEGYSVSREKKERFSLILESASTNQTSMYLCASSPVFNSPLHFGNGTRLTVT.

This chain joins TRBV19 and TRBJ1-2, with D possibly being TRBD1 (5 bases). This CDR3 spans 15 amino acids. The germline V and J ends were trimmed by 7 bases and 4 bases, with 19 bases remaining between them. Looked up from germline, CDR1 is LNHDA and CDR2 is SQIVND (reference sequence). CDR3 coding DNA: TGTGCCAGTATTGGATACACACAGGATGTCTATGGCTACACCTTC. It yields the protein CASIGYTQDVYGYTF.

This clone was detected only once. V usage is TRBV7-4 and J usage is TRBJ2-1, with D possibly being TRBD1 (6 bases). Germline CDR1 reads SGHVT; CDR2 reads SQSDAQ. Trimming took off 2 bases at V and 8 bases at J, with 22 bases between the two ends. The CDR3 has 17 amino acids. CDR3 DNA: TGTGCCAGCAGCTTATACGGTCTGGGGGCCGTCCCCGATGAGCAGTTCTTC. Its protein is CASSLYGLGAVPDEQFF.

This clone has more than one count but fewer than ten. The V and J genes are TRBV19 and TRBJ2-7; 9 bases match TRBD1. CDR1 is LNHDA and CDR2 is SQIVND in the germline V gene (reference sequence). The CDR3 is made up of 15 amino acids. V lost 5 bases to trimming and J lost 5 bases; unmatched junction nucleotides: 10. In DNA, the CDR3 is TGTGCCAGTAGTCCAGGACAGGGGAGGGTCGACGAGCAGTACTTC. It yields the protein CASSPGQGRVDEQYF. Combining the CDR3 with reference TRBV19 and TRBJ2-7 gives the whole variable domain DGGITQSPKYLFRKEGQNVTLSCEQNLNHDAMYWYRQDPGQGLRLIYYSQIVNDFQKGDIAEGYSVSREKKESFPLTVTSAQKNPTAFYLCASSPGQGRVDEQYFGPGTRLTVT.

The genes are TRBV30 and TRBJ2-2, with D perhaps TRBD2 (5 bases). The germline V gene has CDR1 GTSNPN and CDR2 SVGIG (reference sequence). The CDR3 totals 14 residues. V was shortened by 4 bases and J by 3 bases, with 12 bases between the two germline ends. The CDR3 DNA reads as TGTGCCTGGACGGGGAGAATCGACACCGGGGAGCTGTTTTTT. Translating it yields CAWTGRIDTGELFF.

This clone was counted once. This chain links TRBV6-5 with TRBJ2-7; possible D gene TRBD1, 5 bases. The CDR3 consists of 15 residues. The germline gives CDR1 MNHEY, CDR2 SVGAGI. The V end was cut by 6 bases, the J end by 0 bases, with 15 bases between. The CDR3 loop reads CASSRGHLSSYEQYF. The CDR3 DNA sequence: TGTGCCAGCAGCCGCGGACACTTGAGCTCCTACGAGCAGTACTTC.